The 8 T cell receptor beta chains presented below share a single source sample, sequenced in a study of shared clonotypes between healthy human individuals. The data were produced by immunoSEQ multiplex PCR, yet TCRdb's version contains in-frame clones alone and is incomplete. The table lists about 2 million clones, 95% of them singletons, with more than 0.1% in the top ten. The source material was naive CD4+ T cells sorted from blood. Subset indicated: CD45RA+ positively selected. The receptors come from a man younger than 35 in good health.

CDR3 nucleotide sequence: TGTGCCAGCGGAACTCACTCTGGGGCCAACGTCCTGACTTTC. Protein: CASGTHSGANVLTF. This chain connects TRBV9 to TRBJ2-6; D call uncertain. V was shortened by 7 bases and J by 0 bases, with 8 bases between the two germline ends. The CDR3 loop spans 14 amino acids. Germline loops: CDR1 SGDLS, CDR2 YYNGEE. Together with reference TRBV9 and TRBJ2-6, the CDR3 gives the full variable domain: DSGVTQTPKHLITATGQRVTLRCSPRSGDLSVYWYQQSLDQGLQFLIQYYNGEERAKGNILERFSAQQFPDLHSELNLSSLELGDSALYFCASGTHSGANVLTFGAGSRLTVL.

The chain employs TRBV6-5 and TRBJ1-6, with 9 bases fitting TRBD1. The CDR3 consists of 15 residues. The germline CDR1 and CDR2 sequences are MNHEY and SVGAGI. The junction had 6 bases not matched to a gene; V was cut back by 5 bases and J by 7 bases. The CDR3 sequence: CASSPRDRVNSPLHF. Here the CDR3 DNA reads TGTGCCAGCAGTCCCCGGGACAGGGTAAATTCACCCCTCCACTTT.

The chain uses TRBV10-1 and TRBJ2-2; 10 bases agree with TRBD1. Germline V gene lookup returns CDR1 WNHNN and CDR2 SYGVQD (reference sequence). CDR3 length: 21 amino acids. J was trimmed by 6 bases and V by 6 bases; bases with no gene match: 25. The CDR3: CASRHGQSCNIVGTGAGELFF. The CDR3 region has the DNA TGCGCCAGCAGACACGGACAAAGCTGTAACATTGTGGGGACAGGGGCCGGGGAGCTGTTTTTT.

This clone was counted once. This rearrangement joins TRBV30 to TRBJ1-2; 7 bases map to TRBD1. V was clipped by 0 bases and J by 3 bases; unmatched bases: 4. The CDR3 consists of 14 residues. Germline V gene sequence: CDR1 GTSNPN, CDR2 SVGIG (reference sequence). This chain's CDR3 is CAWSVHRGDYGYTF. The CDR3 DNA follows: TGTGCCTGGAGTGTACACAGGGGAGACTATGGCTACACCTTC.

The rearrangement joins TRBV6-5 to TRBJ1-1; no clear D gene. The germline CDR1 and CDR2 sequences are MNHEY and SVGAGI. Trimming took 6 bases from V and 5 from J, leaving 16 bases between them. CDR3 length: 14 residues. The CDR3 sequence is CASSTAGVGTEAFF. The CDR3 coding sequence is TGTGCCAGCAGCACCGCCGGGGTAGGGACTGAAGCTTTCTTT.

J is TRBJ1-1 and V is TRBV18, with a tentative D call TRBD1 (6 bases). Germline CDR1 reads KGHSH; CDR2 reads LQKENI. Trimming stripped 1 base from V and 6 bases from J, with 21 bases between. The CDR3 consists of 17 residues. The CDR3 region has the DNA TGTGCCAGCTCACCACTCAGTAGGGGGACGGGGATCGCTGAAGCTTTCTTT. Translating it yields CASSPLSRGTGIAEAFF. Filled out from reference TRBV18 and TRBJ1-1, the complete variable domain reads NAGVMQNPRHLVRRRGQEARLRCSPMKGHSHVYWYRQLPEEGLKFMVYLQKENIIDESGMPKERFSAEFPKEGPSILRIQQVVRGDSAAYFCASSPLSRGTGIAEAFFGQGTRLTVV.

This clone occurred a few times. The sample carries other DNA sequences with the same CDR3. V usage is TRBV5-6 and J usage is TRBJ2-6; D not certain. Deletions cut 1 base from V and 3 bases from J, with 2 bases between. The length of the CDR3 is 13 residues. Germline V gene data show CDR1 as SGHDT and CDR2 as YYEEEE. This CDR3 reads CASSLFGANVLTF. The CDR3, as DNA: TGTGCCAGCAGCTTGTTTGGGGCCAACGTCCTGACTTTC.

The chain is built from TRBV10-3 and TRBJ2-5; D possibly corresponds to TRBD2 (7 bases). CDR1 and CDR2 from the germline V gene are ENHRY and SYGVKD. CDR3 length: 14 amino acids. V lost 2 bases and J 5 bases, leaving 12 bases between the germline ends. DNA for the CDR3: TGTGCCATCAGTGAGAGGGGGGGAGAGGAGACCCAGTACTTC. Residues: CAISERGGEETQYF.